The clone carrying this TCR beta chain was detected only a few times. Its antigen remains unidentified. TCRdb's copy holds only in-frame clones and misses some; the assay was immunoSEQ multiplex PCR. The table records fewer than 11,000 clones, more than 70% of them present only once. Per germline, CDR1 LNHNV and CDR2 YYDKDF (reference sequence). V was pared by 8 bases and J by 0 bases, with 7 bases between. The CDR3 is 12 amino acids. This entry belongs to a study of chemoradiotherapy in HPV16-positive cancers. Samples were taken several times over chemoradiotherapy. Study-wide results and caveats: During treatment, candidate HPV-specific clones and E7-related motifs expanded in tumor. In HPV16-positive patients, HPV-responsive T-cell expansion tracked better recurrence-free survival.

This chain joins TRBV15 and TRBJ1-1; D not certain. This TCR came from a human donor with HPV-associated anogenital cancer. Sequences were derived from tumor tissue, sampled from a patient who underwent chemoradiotherapy. The CDR3: CATGWVNTEAFF. The CDR3 region has the DNA TGTGCCACCGGATGGGTGAACACTGAAGCTTTCTTT.